The 10 T cell receptor beta chains reported below all come from one sample, sequenced in a study of shared clonotypes between healthy human individuals. Only in-frame clones appear in the TCRdb table, and some are missing; sequencing was by immunoSEQ multiplex PCR. The data show about 1.5 million clones, with roughly 98% seen just once and around 0.45% held by the top ten. Sequenced: naive CD4+ T cells sorted from blood. The subset is: CD45RA+ positively selected. The receptors stem from a man aged 25-45 years in good health.

Remarks on this clone: This sample includes further DNA sequences coding for the same CDR3. J is TRBJ2-7 and V is TRBV5-5; tentatively, D is TRBD1 (5 bases). Germline CDR1 SGHKS, CDR2 YYEKEE (reference sequence). V was cut by 0 bases and J by 0 bases, with 7 bases left in between. This CDR3 has 14 residues. DNA of the CDR3: TGTGCCAGCAGCTTGGTGACAGCCTCCTACGAGCAGTACTTC. Translated, it gives CASSLVTASYEQYF.

This chain links TRBV5-4 with TRBJ2-1, with 7 bases that match TRBD2. The CDR3 length is 17 residues. With V trimmed by 0 bases and J by 5 bases, 11 bases remained unmatched. Germline V gene sequence: CDR1 SGHNT, CDR2 YYREEE (reference sequence). The CDR3: CASSLGIAGAWDNEQFF. DNA for the CDR3: TGTGCCAGCAGCTTGGGCATCGCGGGAGCATGGGACAATGAGCAGTTCTTC.

The V call is TRBV19, the J call TRBJ2-1, with D possibly matching TRBD2 (5 bases). The CDR3 extends over 15 amino acids. Germline V gene lookup returns CDR1 LNHDA and CDR2 SQIVND (reference sequence). The ends were cut back, 7 bases at V and 2 bases at J, with 15 bases in the middle. CDR3 protein: CASKEGSSTYNEQFF. The CDR3 DNA follows: TGTGCCAGTAAGGAAGGGAGTAGTACCTACAATGAGCAGTTCTTC.

This chain uses TRBV5-4 with TRBJ2-5; unclear D gene. The V end was cut by 4 bases, the J end by 3 bases, with 10 bases between. Germline loops: CDR1 SGHNT, CDR2 YYREEE (reference sequence). The CDR3 extends over 13 amino acids. DNA for the CDR3: TGTGCCAGCAGCCCAAGCAGTGAAGAGACCCAGTACTTC. Translation: CASSPSSEETQYF.

The rearrangement links TRBV9 to TRBJ1-5, with D perhaps matching TRBD1 (6 bases). In germline, CDR1 is SGDLS, CDR2 YYNGEE. Trimming shortened V by 3 bases and J by 9 bases, and 19 bases separated the two germline ends. The CDR3 extends over 15 amino acids. DNA of the CDR3: TGTGCCAGCAGCGCAGGGGCCTCCGGAGTTTTGCCCCAGCATTTT. This translates into CASSAGASGVLPQHF.

The sample holds one count of this clone. This chain links TRBV18 with TRBJ2-2; D is uncertain. Deletions cut 6 bases from V and 2 bases from J, with 13 bases between. The length of the CDR3 is 15 residues. In germline, CDR1 is KGHSH, CDR2 LQKENI. DNA for the CDR3: TGTGCCAGCTCCCTGACACTCACAAACACCGGGGAGCTGTTTTTT. Its translation is CASSLTLTNTGELFF.

As regards this clone: Distinct nucleotide sequences in the sample also encode this CDR3. The chain has TRBV9 and TRBJ2-1, with TRBD2 identical over 11 bases. In germline, CDR1 is SGDLS, CDR2 YYNGEE. The V and J ends lost 0 bases and 6 bases, in that order; junction bases with no gene match: 5. The CDR3 has 16 amino acids. The CDR3 sequence is CASSVGLAGGSNEQFF. The CDR3 bases are TGTGCCAGCAGCGTAGGGCTAGCGGGAGGAAGCAATGAGCAGTTCTTC.

The chain links TRBV11-2 to TRBJ2-7; 7 bases are a match to TRBD1. Germline lookup yields CDR1 SGHAT and CDR2 FQNNGV. V trimming: 3 bases; J trimming: 2 bases; junction bases outside the gene matches: 7. This CDR3 is 15 amino acids long. The CDR3 spells CASSFRQGSPYEQYF. CDR3 DNA: TGTGCCAGCAGCTTCAGACAGGGATCCCCCTACGAGCAGTACTTC.

The chain links TRBV6-1 to TRBJ2-2; no clear D. V was shortened by 7 bases and J by 2 bases, with 8 bases between the two germline ends. The length of the CDR3 is 13 residues. The germline V gene has CDR1 MNHNS and CDR2 SASEGT. The CDR3 region is CASNRANTGELFF. In DNA, the CDR3 is TGTGCCAGCAACCGGGCTAACACCGGGGAGCTGTTTTTT.

The chain recombines TRBV4-1 with TRBJ2-2; D is uncertain. The CDR3 consists of 16 residues. The germline CDR1 and CDR2 sequences are MGHRA and YSYEKL. V gave up 1 base and J gave up 6 bases, with 15 bases separating them. The CDR3 sequence: CASSQVRSFVAGELFF. In nucleotides, the CDR3 is TGCGCCAGCAGCCAAGTTCGTTCCTTCGTCGCCGGGGAGCTGTTTTTT.